Given below is one T cell receptor (beta chain) in context. The table lists this clonotype with a few counts. What this receptor recognizes is not known. No per-base quality is available; no much larger clone lies one base away. These data come from a study of blood T cells in healthy people across ages (dated by TCRdb to between 2014 and 2017). Notes on the research overall: In model experiments, template switching captured roughly one uniquely barcoded TCR beta cDNA molecule for every two T cells. Four age groups were formed from the donors: young (average approximately 16 years), middle-aged (just under 40), aged (roughly 59) and long-lived (around 80). To avoid experimental bias, donors of different ages were spread randomly across the sequencing lanes. Age-related changes in TCR beta repertoire diversity were measured in the study by deep sequencing normalized with unique cDNA molecular identifiers. For two donors (one aged 18 to 30 and one aged 80 or older), the study analyzed two additional independent replicas of 1 million unique cDNA reads from the same blood draw. What the authors observed across the whole study: Estimates of total diversity from one million sequenced T cells were regarded as lower bounds and underestimates. Donor CMV infection status was unknown, potentially confounding age-related changes in expanded clonotypes. There was a strong correlation between observed TCR beta diversity and the percentage of naive T cells measured by flow cytometry. The long-lived group showed more naive CD4+ T cells, fewer expanded clones and increased TCR diversity than the aged group, suggesting age selection. As age increased, observed TCR beta diversity per million T cells dropped in a roughly linear way, and a significant reduction was already evident by age 40. Because profiling used bulk unsorted PBMCs, naive and antigen-experienced compartments could not be compared conclusively.

The 40 or so donors, aged about 6 to 95 years, were systemically healthy Caucasian individuals from Russia. Each donor gave ten milliliters of peripheral blood, collected into EDTA-treated Vacutainer tubes. Ficoll-Paque density-gradient centrifugation was used to isolate PBMCs, with at least 7 million per sample. Total RNA, at least 6 micrograms per sample, was extracted from PBMCs with Trizol reagent. For every donor, flow cytometry on a PBMC aliquot measured the percentage of naive CD45RAhigh/CD27high T cells. Library preparation was by 5' RACE. A second PCR of 7 to 11 cycles was performed with a sample-barcoded 5' primer and a J-beta primer mix. A unique molecular identifier was introduced onto each TCR beta cDNA molecule by a template-switch 5' adaptor carrying 12 random nucleotides. Each sample yielded at least 2.5 million CDR3-containing paired-end reads. The Mint cDNA synthesis kit, primed by a TRBC-specific oligonucleotide, was used to synthesize first-strand cDNA from all RNA. After uracil-DNA glycosylase treatment, a first 18-cycle PCR used universal primers M1SS and BC2_uni_R on all cDNA. The study's processing was this. Normalization of each sample was performed by random selection of 1 million high-quality reads, each carrying a distinct molecular identifier. Instead of being binned into consensus sequences, reads with shared molecular identifiers were discarded. MiTCR, set to a Q25 quality threshold and the strictest error-elimination algorithm, was used for CDR3 identification, clonotype clustering and error correction. A nonparametric unseen species model with Euler transformation was used to estimate a lower bound on total TCR beta diversity. The raw public data were reprocessed by TCRdb itself: fastp quality trimming at Q25, MiXCR clonotype calling, in-frame beta chains only. Rows are combined by CDR3 protein, so each entry shows the most common genes and DNA. The V and J calls reflect TCRdb's pipeline rather than the authors' work. Counted in this sample were 1.5 million to 2 million distinct CDR3 sequences; about two fifths of them appeared once. Around 23% of the sample comes from the top ten.

The source material was blood. The clonotype comes from a human donor in good health.

The CDR3 sequence is CASSRIGTSGGVRETQYF. The bases are TGTGCCAGCAGCCGAATCGGGACTAGCGGGGGAGTCAGAGAGACCCAGTACTTC. The V and J segments used are TRBV3-1 and TRBJ2-5; 14 middle bases align to TRBD2. Per the germline V gene (reference sequence), LGHDT is the CDR1 and YNNKEL is the CDR2. Here V drops 4 bases and J drops 4 bases, and the junction holds 11 bases not matched to any gene. The CDR3 contains 18 residues, cysteine and phenylalanine counted. Of the read, only the CDR3 DNA is kept; its 54 bases are in frame from base 1.